This TCR beta chain stems from a study of CD8 T cells in ankylosing spondylitis. In regard to this clonotype: The antigen is unknown.

Study-level points and caveats: CD8+ by phenotype, disease-linked clones were relatively rare in peripheral blood. Ankylosing spondylitis blood appeared to be characterized by a TCR beta motif of under ten highly homologous variants. Earlier work had already found some motif variants in reactive arthritis synovial fluid and blood. Reports say disease-linked clones showed up significantly more in matched ankylosing spondylitis synovial fluid.

CDR1 and CDR2 from the germline V gene are MGHDK and SYGVNS. Unmatched junction bases numbered 11, after V lost 7 bases and J lost 5 bases. There are 14 residues in the CDR3. TCRdb re-called the 5' RACE reads through MiXCR, storing one row per CDR3 protein. The sample consists of roughly 180,000 distinct CDR3 sequences, 9.5% to 10% of them appearing once. Sequences were obtained from blood, either unsorted or a sorted T cell fraction (not recorded which). The chain combines TRBV25-1 with TRBJ2-7; 7 nucleotides match TRBD2. The source is a female donor with ankylosing spondylitis or in good health (not recorded which). CDR3: CASTQRAGDHEQYF. Here the CDR3 DNA reads TGTGCCAGCACCCAAAGGGCGGGAGACCACGAGCAGTACTTC.